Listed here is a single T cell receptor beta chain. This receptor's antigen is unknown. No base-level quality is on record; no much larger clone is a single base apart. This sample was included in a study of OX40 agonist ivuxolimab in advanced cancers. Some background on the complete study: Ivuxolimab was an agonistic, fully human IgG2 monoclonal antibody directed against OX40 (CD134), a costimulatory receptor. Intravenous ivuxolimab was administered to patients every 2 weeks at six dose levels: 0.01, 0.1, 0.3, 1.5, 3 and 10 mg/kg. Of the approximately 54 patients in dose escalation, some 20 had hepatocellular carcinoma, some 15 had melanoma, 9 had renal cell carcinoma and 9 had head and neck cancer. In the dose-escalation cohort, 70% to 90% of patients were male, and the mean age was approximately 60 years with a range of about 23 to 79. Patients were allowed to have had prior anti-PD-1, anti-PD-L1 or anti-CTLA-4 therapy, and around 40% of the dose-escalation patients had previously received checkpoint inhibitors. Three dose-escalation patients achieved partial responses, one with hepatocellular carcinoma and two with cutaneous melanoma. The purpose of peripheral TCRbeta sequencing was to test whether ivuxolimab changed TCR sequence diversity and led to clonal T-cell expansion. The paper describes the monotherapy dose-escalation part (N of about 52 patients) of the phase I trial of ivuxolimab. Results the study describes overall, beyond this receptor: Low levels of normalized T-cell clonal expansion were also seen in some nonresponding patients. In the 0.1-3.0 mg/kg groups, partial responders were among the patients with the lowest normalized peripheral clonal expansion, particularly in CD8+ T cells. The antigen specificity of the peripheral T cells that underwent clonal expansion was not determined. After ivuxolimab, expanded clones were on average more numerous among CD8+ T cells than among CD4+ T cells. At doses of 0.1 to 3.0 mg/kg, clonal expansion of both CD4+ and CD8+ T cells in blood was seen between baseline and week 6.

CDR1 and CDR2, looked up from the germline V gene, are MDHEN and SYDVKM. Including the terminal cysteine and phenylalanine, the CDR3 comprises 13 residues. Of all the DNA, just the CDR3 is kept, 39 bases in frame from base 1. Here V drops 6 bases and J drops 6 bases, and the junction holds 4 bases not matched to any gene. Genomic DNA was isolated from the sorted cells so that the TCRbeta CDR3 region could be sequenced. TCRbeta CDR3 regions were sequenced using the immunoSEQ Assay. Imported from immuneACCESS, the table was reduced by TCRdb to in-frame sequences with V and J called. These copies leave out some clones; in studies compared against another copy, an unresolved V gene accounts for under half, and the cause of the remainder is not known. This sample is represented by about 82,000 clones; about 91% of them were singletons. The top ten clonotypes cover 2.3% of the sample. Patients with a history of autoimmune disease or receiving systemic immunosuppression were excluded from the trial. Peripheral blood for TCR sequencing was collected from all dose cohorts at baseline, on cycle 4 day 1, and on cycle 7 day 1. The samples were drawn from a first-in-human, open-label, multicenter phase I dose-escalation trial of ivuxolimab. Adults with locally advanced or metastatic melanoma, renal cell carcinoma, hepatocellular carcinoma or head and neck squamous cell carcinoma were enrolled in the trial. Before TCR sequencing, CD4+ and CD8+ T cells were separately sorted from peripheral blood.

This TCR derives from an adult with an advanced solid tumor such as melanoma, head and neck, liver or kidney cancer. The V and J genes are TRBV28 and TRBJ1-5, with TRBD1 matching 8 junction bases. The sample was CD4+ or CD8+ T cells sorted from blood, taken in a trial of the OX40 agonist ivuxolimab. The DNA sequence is TGTGCCAGCAGGTGGACAGGGTCTCAGCCCCAGCATTTT. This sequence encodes CASRWTGSQPQHF.